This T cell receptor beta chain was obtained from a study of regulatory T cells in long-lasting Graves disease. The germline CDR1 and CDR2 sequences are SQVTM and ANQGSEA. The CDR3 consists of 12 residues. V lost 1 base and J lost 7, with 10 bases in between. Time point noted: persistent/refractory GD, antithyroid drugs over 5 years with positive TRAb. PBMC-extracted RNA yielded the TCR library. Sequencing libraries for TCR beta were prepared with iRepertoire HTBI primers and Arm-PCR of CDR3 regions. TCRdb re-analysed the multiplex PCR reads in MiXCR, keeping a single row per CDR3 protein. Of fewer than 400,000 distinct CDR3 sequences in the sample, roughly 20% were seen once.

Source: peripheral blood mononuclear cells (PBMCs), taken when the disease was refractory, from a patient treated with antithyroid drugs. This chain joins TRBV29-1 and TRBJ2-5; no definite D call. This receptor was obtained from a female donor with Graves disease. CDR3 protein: CSVEGIFGTQYF. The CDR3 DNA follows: TGCAGCGTTGAAGGAATCTTTGGGACCCAGTACTTC.